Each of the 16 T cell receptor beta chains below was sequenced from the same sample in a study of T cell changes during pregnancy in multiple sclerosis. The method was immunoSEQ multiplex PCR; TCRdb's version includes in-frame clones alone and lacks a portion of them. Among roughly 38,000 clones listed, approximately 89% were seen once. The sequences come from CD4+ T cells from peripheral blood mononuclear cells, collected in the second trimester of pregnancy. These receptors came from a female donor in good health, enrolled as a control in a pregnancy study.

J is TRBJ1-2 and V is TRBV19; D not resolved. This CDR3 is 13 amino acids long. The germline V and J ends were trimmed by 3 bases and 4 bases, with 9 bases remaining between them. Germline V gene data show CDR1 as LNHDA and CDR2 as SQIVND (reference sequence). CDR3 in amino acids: CASSMGSSYGYTF. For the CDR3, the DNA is TGTGCCAGTAGTATGGGCAGCAGCTATGGCTACACCTTC. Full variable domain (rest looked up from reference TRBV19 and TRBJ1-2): DGGITQSPKYLFRKEGQNVTLSCEQNLNHDAMYWYRQDPGQGLRLIYYSQIVNDFQKGDIAEGYSVSREKKESFPLTVTSAQKNPTAFYLCASSMGSSYGYTFGSGTRLTVV.

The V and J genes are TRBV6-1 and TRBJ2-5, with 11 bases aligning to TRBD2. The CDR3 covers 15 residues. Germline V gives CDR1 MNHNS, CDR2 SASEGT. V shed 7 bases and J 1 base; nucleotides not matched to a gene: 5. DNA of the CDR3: TGTGCCAGCACCGTTAGCGGGGGGGCCCAAGAGACCCAGTACTTC. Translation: CASTVSGGAQETQYF.

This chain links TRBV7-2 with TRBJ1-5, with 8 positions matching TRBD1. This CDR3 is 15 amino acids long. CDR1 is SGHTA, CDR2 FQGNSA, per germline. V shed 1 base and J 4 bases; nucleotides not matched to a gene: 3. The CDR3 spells CASSLGQGSNQPQHF. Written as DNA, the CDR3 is TGTGCCAGCAGCTTAGGACAGGGGTCTAATCAGCCCCAGCATTTT.

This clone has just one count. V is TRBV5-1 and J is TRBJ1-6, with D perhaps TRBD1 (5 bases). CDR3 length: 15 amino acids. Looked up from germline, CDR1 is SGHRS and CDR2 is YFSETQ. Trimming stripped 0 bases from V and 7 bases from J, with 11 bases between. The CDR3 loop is CASSLEGETNSPLHF. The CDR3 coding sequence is TGCGCCAGCAGCTTGGAAGGGGAAACGAATTCACCCCTCCACTTT.

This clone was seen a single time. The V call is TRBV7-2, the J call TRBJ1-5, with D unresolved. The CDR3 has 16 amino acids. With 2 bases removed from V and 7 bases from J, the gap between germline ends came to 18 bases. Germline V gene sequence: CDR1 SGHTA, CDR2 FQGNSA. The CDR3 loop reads CASSLLSLTGSQPQHF. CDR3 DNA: TGTGCCAGCAGCTTACTTTCCCTGACGGGGAGCCAGCCCCAGCATTTT.

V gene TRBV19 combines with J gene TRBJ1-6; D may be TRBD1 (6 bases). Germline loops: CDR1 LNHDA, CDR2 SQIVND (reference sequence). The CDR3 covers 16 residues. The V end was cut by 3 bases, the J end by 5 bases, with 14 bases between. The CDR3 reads CASSIRGIGDNSPLHF. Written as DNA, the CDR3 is TGTGCCAGTAGTATCAGGGGAATTGGGGATAATTCACCCCTCCACTTT.

The CDR3: CASSFTSGVEEQYF. The CDR3 DNA reads TGCGCCAGCAGCTTTACTAGCGGGGTGGAGGAGCAGTACTTC. The gene calls are TRBV5-1 and TRBJ2-7; 10 bases fit TRBD2. CDR3 size: 14 residues. Germline V gene data show CDR1 as SGHRS and CDR2 as YFSETQ. J lost 7 bases, V lost 2 bases, and 6 bases had no gene match.

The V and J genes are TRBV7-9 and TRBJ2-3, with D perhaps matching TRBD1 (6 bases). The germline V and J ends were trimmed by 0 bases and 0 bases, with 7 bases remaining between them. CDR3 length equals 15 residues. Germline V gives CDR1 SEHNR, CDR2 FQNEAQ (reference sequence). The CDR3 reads CASSLAGASTDTQYF. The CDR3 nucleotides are TGTGCCAGCAGCTTAGCGGGGGCGAGCACAGATACGCAGTATTTT.

CDR3 sequence reads: CAWSPQLTSGNTIYF. In nucleotides, the CDR3 is TGTGCCTGGAGCCCTCAACTTACCTCTGGAAACACCATATATTTT. This chain uses TRBV30 with TRBJ1-3; D not resolved. Germline values: CDR1 GTSNPN, CDR2 SVGIG (reference sequence). This CDR3 region has 15 residues. V shed 3 bases and J shed 0 bases, with 12 bases lying between them.

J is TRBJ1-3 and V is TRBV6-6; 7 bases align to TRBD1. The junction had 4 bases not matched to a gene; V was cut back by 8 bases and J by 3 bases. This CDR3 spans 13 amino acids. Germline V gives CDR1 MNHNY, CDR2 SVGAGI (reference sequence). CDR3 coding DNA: TGTGCCAGCGGAAGGGACAGTGGAAACACCATATATTTT. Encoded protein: CASGRDSGNTIYF.

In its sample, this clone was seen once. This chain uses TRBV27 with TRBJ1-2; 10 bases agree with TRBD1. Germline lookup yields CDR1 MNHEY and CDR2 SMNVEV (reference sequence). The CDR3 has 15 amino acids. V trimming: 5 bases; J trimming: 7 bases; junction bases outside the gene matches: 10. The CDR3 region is CASSGPGQGSLGYTF. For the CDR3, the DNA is TGTGCCAGCAGTGGACCGGGACAGGGGTCCCTTGGCTACACCTTC.

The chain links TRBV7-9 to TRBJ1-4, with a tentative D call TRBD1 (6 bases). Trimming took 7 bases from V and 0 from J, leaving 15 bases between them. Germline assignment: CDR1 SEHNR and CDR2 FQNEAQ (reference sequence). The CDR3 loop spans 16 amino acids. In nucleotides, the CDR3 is TGTGCCAGCATCAACAGGGACCCGACAACTAATGAAAAACTGTTTTTT. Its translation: CASINRDPTTNEKLFF.

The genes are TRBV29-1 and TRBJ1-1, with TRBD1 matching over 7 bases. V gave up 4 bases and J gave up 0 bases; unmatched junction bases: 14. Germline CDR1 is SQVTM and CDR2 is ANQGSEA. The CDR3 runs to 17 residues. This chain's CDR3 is CSVGWGGPGGMNTEAFF. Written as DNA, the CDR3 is TGCAGCGTTGGTTGGGGTGGGCCAGGGGGGATGAACACTGAAGCTTTCTTT.

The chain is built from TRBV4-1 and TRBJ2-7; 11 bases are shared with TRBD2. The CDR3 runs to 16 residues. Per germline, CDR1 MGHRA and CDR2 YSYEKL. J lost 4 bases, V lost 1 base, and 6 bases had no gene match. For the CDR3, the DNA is TGCGCCAGCAGCCAAGGTAGTGGGACTAGCGGATACGAGCAGTACTTC. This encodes CASSQGSGTSGYEQYF.

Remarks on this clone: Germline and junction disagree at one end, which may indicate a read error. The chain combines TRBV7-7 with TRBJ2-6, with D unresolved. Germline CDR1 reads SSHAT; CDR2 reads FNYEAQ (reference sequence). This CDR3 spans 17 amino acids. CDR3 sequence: CASSMSSSQSGANVLTF. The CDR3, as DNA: TGTGCTAGCAGCATGTCGTCAAGCCAATCTGGGGCCAACGTCCTGACTTTC. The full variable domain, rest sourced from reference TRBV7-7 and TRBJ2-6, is GAGVSQSPRYKVTKRGQDVTLRCDPISSHATLYWYQQALGQGPEFLTYFNYEAQPDKSGLPSDRFSAERPEGSISTLTIQRTEQRDSAMYRCASSMSSSQSGANVLTFGAGSRLTVL.

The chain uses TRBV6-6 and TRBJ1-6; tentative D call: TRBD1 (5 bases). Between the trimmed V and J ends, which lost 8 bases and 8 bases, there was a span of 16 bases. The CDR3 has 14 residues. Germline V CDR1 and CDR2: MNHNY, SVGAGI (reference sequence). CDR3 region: CASGIRGMDSPLHF. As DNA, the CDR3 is TGTGCCAGCGGTATAAGGGGAATGGATTCACCCCTCCACTTT.